This T cell receptor beta chain was sequenced during a study of blood T cell repertoires in COVID-19. Germline values: CDR1 LGHDT, CDR2 YNNKEL (reference sequence). This CDR3 comprises 14 residues. V lost 1 base to trimming and J lost 4 bases, with 10 bases between them. The assay was immunoSEQ multiplex PCR, and TCRdb's table has in-frame clones only and misses some. This table has about 160,000 clones, 70% to 85% appearing once. This TCR was sampled from a woman at least 80 years old with acute or convalescent COVID-19. The gene calls are TRBV3-1 (or the pseudogene TRBV3-2) and TRBJ1-1; unclear D gene. The specimen sequenced was peripheral blood. The CDR3 region is CASSQGIGSTEAFF. The CDR3 region has the DNA TGTGCCAGCAGCCAAGGAATAGGGAGCACTGAAGCTTTCTTT.